These 5 T cell receptor beta chains came from one sample sequenced in a study of vaccination effects on CD4 cells after COVID-19. Prior to sequencing, the ViraFEST assay stimulated PBMC with viral peptide pools, which expanded the antigen-specific CD4+ T cells. Around day 10 of culture, CD4+ T cells were separated out. Their SARS-CoV-2 infection, verified by PCR, occurred between March and December 2020. This table comes from immunoSEQ multiplex PCR, and its TCRdb copy is limited to in-frame clones, with some not included. This sample has some 40,000 clones, with 70% to 80% found just once. Antigen specificity for these receptors is unknown. The specimen was CD4+ T cells from PBMCs cultured with HCoV-NL63 spike peptides, collected before COVID-19 vaccination. The source is a human donor who had a prior SARS-CoV-2 infection.

By share of the sample, this clone is medium-sized (0.01 to 0.1%). V is TRBV6-6 and J is TRBJ2-7; 9 bases agree with TRBD1. There are 17 residues in the CDR3. V shed 5 bases, J shed 2 bases, and the junction held 13 bases outside the gene matches. The V gene's germline CDR1 is MNHNY and CDR2 SVGAGI (reference sequence). Here the CDR3 reads CASSLYLARDRAYEQYF. CDR3 sequence (DNA): TGTGCCAGCAGTCTCTACCTCGCCCGGGACAGGGCCTACGAGCAGTACTTC.

This clone turned up a few times. This rearrangement joins TRBV10-3 to TRBJ2-7; D is ambiguous. The germline CDR1 and CDR2 sequences are ENHRY and SYGVKD. Trimming removed 3 bases from V and 4 bases from J, with 10 bases in between. CDR3 length equals 13 residues. The CDR3: CAISDSLWYEQYF. The CDR3 nucleotides read TGTGCCATCAGTGATTCTCTCTGGTACGAGCAGTACTTC.

This clone has just a few counts. The V call is TRBV5-6, the J call TRBJ2-7; D assignment may be TRBD1 or TRBD2 (5 bases each). V was cut by 3 bases and J by 7 bases, with 11 bases left in between. Germline CDR1 SGHDT, CDR2 YYEEEE. The CDR3 totals 12 residues. The CDR3 nucleotides are TGTGCCAGCAGCTCGGGGCCGGGTGAGCAGTACTTC. The encoded protein is CASSSGPGEQYF.

This rearrangement joins TRBV6-5 to TRBJ2-2; D not resolved. CDR3 length: 14 amino acids. Trimming pared 7 bases from V and 0 bases from J, leaving 9 bases between. CDR1 and CDR2 (germline): MNHEY, SVGAGI. Here the CDR3 reads CASIRQANTGELFF. CDR3 sequence (DNA): TGTGCCAGCATCCGGCAGGCGAACACCGGGGAGCTGTTTTTT.

The gene calls are TRBV12-5 and TRBJ2-7; D possibly matches TRBD1 or TRBD2 (6 bases each). Trimming pared 5 bases from V and 4 bases from J, leaving 18 bases between. CDR1 is LGHNT, CDR2 FRNRAP, per germline. This CDR3 spans 15 amino acids. As DNA, the CDR3 is TGTGCTAGTGGTCCACGTCGCGGAGGGGGATACGAGCAGTACTTC. Protein: CASGPRRGGGYEQYF. Full variable domain (remainder filled in from reference TRBV12-5 and TRBJ2-7): DARVTQTPRHKVTEMGQEVTMRCQPILGHNTVFWYRQTMMQGLELLAYFRNRAPLDDSGMPKDRFSAEMPDATLATLKIQPSEPRDSAVYFCASGPRRGGGYEQYFGPGTRLTVT.